This T cell receptor (beta chain) appears in the sequencing data of a study of shared clonotypes between healthy human individuals. Sequencing used immunoSEQ multiplex PCR; TCRdb keeps in-frame clones, though not all of them. The table lists over 850,000 clones, 75% to 80% of them singletons. Trimming shortened V by 3 bases and J by 0 bases, and 7 bases separated the two germline ends. From germline, CDR1 is SGHDT and CDR2 YYEEEE. The CDR3 extends over 15 amino acids. Material for sequencing was memory CD4+ T cells from PBMCs. Sample subset: CD45RA-negative fraction. The sequence derives from a man aged 18-30 years in good health. Some clones in this sample may be carry-over from other donors' samples. V usage is TRBV5-6 and J usage is TRBJ2-6, with no clear D. The CDR3 sequence is CASSYGSSGANVLTF. CDR3 in DNA: TGTGCCAGCAGCTACGGGTCCTCTGGGGCCAACGTCCTGACTTTC.